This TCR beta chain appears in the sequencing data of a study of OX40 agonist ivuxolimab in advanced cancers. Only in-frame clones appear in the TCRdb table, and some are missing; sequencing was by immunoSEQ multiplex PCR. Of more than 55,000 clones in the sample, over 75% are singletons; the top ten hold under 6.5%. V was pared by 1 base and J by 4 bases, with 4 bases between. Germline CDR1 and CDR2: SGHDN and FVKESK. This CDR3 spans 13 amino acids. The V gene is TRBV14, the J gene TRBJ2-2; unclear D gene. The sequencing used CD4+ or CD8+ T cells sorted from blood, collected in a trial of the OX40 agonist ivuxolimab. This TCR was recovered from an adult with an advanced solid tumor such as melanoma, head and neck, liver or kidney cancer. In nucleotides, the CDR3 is TGTGCCAGCAGCCAAGTGGTCACCGGGGAGCTGTTTTTT. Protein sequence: CASSQVVTGELFF.